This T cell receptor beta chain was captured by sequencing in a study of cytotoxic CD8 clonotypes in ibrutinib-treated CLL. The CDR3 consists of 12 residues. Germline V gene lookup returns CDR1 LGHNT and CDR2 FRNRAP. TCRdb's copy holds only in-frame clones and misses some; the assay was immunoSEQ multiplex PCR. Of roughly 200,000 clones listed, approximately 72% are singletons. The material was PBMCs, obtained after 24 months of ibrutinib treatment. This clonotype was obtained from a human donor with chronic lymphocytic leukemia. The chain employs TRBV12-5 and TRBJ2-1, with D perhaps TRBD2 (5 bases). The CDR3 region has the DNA TGTGCCCGAGGGCGGGCCCACTATGAGCAGTTCTTC. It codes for CARGRAHYEQFF.